The source of this T cell receptor beta chain is a study of T cell repertoires in cytomegalovirus infection. Overall study: Use of recently identified HLA-C-restricted and well-studied HLA-B-restricted CMV epitopes was part of the study. Public TCR beta signatures indicated both CMV infection and matching HLA type.

The table lists this clonotype with a few counts. Its specificity is unknown. There are 11 residues in the CDR3. Germline CDR1 and CDR2: SNHLY and FYNNEI. V was shortened by 10 bases and J by 3 bases, with 9 bases between the two germline ends. TCRdb re-called the reads through MiXCR, storing one row per CDR3 protein. There are some 700,000 distinct CDR3 sequences in the sample; roughly 36% occur only once, and 15% to 20% lies in the top ten. Findings and limits, study-wide: Within the response measured ex vivo, HLA-C-restricted CMV-specific TCR beta clonotypes were dominant.

The specimen was cultured PBMCs, collected from culture after CMV antigen stimulation. The receptor was derived from a human donor in good health (CMV status not recorded). Some clones in this sample may be carry-over from other donors' samples. This chain uses TRBV2 with TRBJ2-5, with a possible D match to TRBD1 (5 bases). The CDR3 spells CATREEETQYF. CDR3 bases: TGTGCCACCAGGGAAGAAGAGACCCAGTACTTC.